This T cell receptor (beta chain) was obtained from a study of CD8 T cells in ankylosing spondylitis. A few counts support this clonotype. Germline CDR1 is SGHVS and CDR2 is FQNEAQ. The CDR3 runs to 15 residues. Trimming stripped 1 base from V and 8 bases from J, with 16 bases between. A single record per CDR3 protein comes from TCRdb applying MiXCR to the 5' RACE reads. The data show about 360,000 distinct CDR3 sequences, 14% to 15% seen once. Sequenced input: blood, either unsorted or a sorted T cell fraction (not recorded which). The chain uses TRBV7-8 and TRBJ2-3, with D unresolved. The TCR sequence derives from a male donor with ankylosing spondylitis or in good health (not recorded which). CDR3 loop: CASSLGGLPPGTQYF. CDR3 sequence (DNA): TGTGCCAGCAGCTTAGGTGGCCTTCCTCCGGGTACGCAGTATTTT.